This T cell receptor beta chain was documented in a study of CD8 T cells in Susac syndrome. The RNA input was about 0.5 to 1 ug, and it was reverse transcribed with random hexamers. MiXCR was run by TCRdb on the immunoSEQ multiplex PCR reads, yielding one entry per CDR3 protein. Altogether 200,000 or so distinct CDR3 sequences are present, around nine tenths being singletons, with the ten largest covering about 0.13%. From blood CD8+ and CD4+ T cells, the TCR beta chain was sequenced. The clonotype comes from a human donor with multiple sclerosis. Sequenced: CD8+ T cells from PBMCs.

Here the CDR3 DNA reads TGTGCCAGCAGTGAAACGGACTATCTCACAGATACGCAGTATTTT. This codes for CASSETDYLTDTQYF. This chain connects TRBV2 to TRBJ2-3, with D maybe TRBD2 (6 bases). V was shortened by 2 bases and J by 2 bases, with 11 bases between the two germline ends. This CDR3 has 15 amino acids. Germline V lookup: CDR1 SNHLY, CDR2 FYNNEI.